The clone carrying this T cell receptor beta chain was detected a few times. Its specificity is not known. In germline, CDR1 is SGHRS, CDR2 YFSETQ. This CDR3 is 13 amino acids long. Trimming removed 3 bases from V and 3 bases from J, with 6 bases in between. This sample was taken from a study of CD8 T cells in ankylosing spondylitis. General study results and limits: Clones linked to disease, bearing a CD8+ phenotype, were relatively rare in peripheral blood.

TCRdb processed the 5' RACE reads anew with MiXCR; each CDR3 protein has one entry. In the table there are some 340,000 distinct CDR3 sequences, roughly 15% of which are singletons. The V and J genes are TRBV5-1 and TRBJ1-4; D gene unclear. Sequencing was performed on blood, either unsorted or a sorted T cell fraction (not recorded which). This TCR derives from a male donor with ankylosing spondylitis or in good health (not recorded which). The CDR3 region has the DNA TGCGCCAGCAGCTGGGTGGCTAATGAAAAACTGTTTTTT. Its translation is CASSWVANEKLFF.